This T cell receptor beta chain originates from a study of cytomegalovirus exposure and HLA in healthy donors. Findings of the study overall: Sequencing depth across donors, presence/absence analyses assumed, was roughly uniform. Most TCR sequences showed up rarely, but some public TCRs showed up in many donors. The likely origin of a cluster of highly shared sequence variants was a sequencing artifact. According to an earlier analysis, most TCR beta V segments yielded productive rearrangements about 87% or about 30% of the time.

With regard to this clone: Antigen: not known.

The primer mix had 60 Vbeta and 13 Jbeta primers. Assay used: immunoSEQ multiplex PCR; TCRdb lists only in-frame clones, some missing. The sample holds about 34,000 clones. The receptor's source is a woman aged 40 to 49 in good health and CMV-seropositive. Specimen: PBMCs.

In DNA form, the CDR3 reads TGTGCCAGCAGTTACGCCGGGGAGCAGTACTTC. Amino acids: CASSYAGEQYF. The gene calls are TRBV6-5 and TRBJ2-7; D is ambiguous. The CDR3 covers 11 residues. Germline V CDR1 and CDR2: MNHEY, SVGAGI. V lost 2 bases to trimming and J lost 7 bases, with 6 bases between them.